The 8 T cell receptor beta chains below come from one sample, sequenced in a study of PD-1 blockade in classical Hodgkin lymphoma. Time point in this sample: cycle 4 day 1 (C4D1), after five to seven weeks of nivolumab. Each and every patient relapsed after autologous stem cell transplantation, and patients got differing brentuximab vedotin exposure. Clones were sequenced by immunoSEQ multiplex PCR, and TCRdb holds only the in-frame ones, with some missing. The sample records 6,500 to 9,000 clones, over 70% being singletons. The sample consisted of peripheral blood mononuclear cells (PBMCs), taken before the fourth cycle of nivolumab. The receptors were sampled from a human donor with classical Hodgkin lymphoma.

V gene TRBV12-5 combines with J gene TRBJ2-1; 8 positions match TRBD2. With 9 bases clipped from V and 2 bases from J, the junction kept 15 bases outside the gene matches. The CDR3 is 17 amino acids. Germline lookup yields CDR1 LGHNT and CDR2 FRNRAP. CDR3 sequence reads: CASSPSLQRETYNEQFF. DNA of the CDR3: TGTGCTAGCTCTCCCAGCCTACAGCGGGAGACCTACAATGAGCAGTTCTTC.

This clone came up once. J is TRBJ1-4 and V is TRBV19; D is undetermined. The germline V gene encodes CDR1 LNHDA and CDR2 SQIVND (reference sequence). The V and J ends lost 3 bases and 4 bases respectively, with 6 bases between them. This CDR3 contains 13 residues. This CDR3 reads CASSIGINEKLFF. In DNA form, the CDR3 reads TGTGCCAGTAGTATTGGCATTAATGAAAAACTGTTTTTT.

The chain links TRBV27 to TRBJ2-7; no clear D. The ends were cut back, 5 bases at V and 2 bases at J, with 10 bases in the middle. The CDR3 runs to 13 residues. Germline CDR1 MNHEY, CDR2 SMNVEV (reference sequence). This CDR3 reads CASSLGHPYEQYF. CDR3 nucleotides: TGTGCCAGCAGTCTGGGTCACCCCTACGAGCAGTACTTC.

The chain uses TRBV7-9 and TRBJ1-1; D not certain. Germline assignment: CDR1 SEHNR and CDR2 FQNEAQ (reference sequence). This CDR3 has 11 amino acids. Trimming pared 7 bases from V and 8 bases from J, leaving 11 bases between. CDR3 sequence (DNA): TGTGCCAGCACGTTTGCAGGAGAAGCTTTCTTT. Protein: CASTFAGEAFF.

In its sample, this clone was seen a few times. V is TRBV28 and J is TRBJ1-5; 7 bases match TRBD1. After removal of 6 bases from V and 1 base from J, the junction contained 3 bases not matched to a gene. The CDR3 totals 14 residues. Germline V gives CDR1 MDHEN, CDR2 SYDVKM. The CDR3 spells CASRPGGSNQPQHF. The CDR3, as DNA: TGTGCCAGCAGACCAGGGGGGAGCAATCAGCCCCAGCATTTT.

This clone is judged medium-sized (0.01 to 0.1%). This rearrangement joins TRBV21-1 to TRBJ2-7; TRBD2 was called by the table and not checked on the DNA. TRBV21-1 is shown as a pseudogene. The CDR3 totals 15 residues. CDR3 loop: CASSKASGTSYEQYF. CDR3 DNA sequence: TGTGCCAGCAGCAAAGCCTCCGGGACTAGCTACGAGCAGTACTTC.

The V call is TRBV7-9, the J call TRBJ1-2, with D possibly TRBD1 on 5 matching bases. V dropped 3 bases and J dropped 6 bases, with 14 bases sitting between them. Germline V gives CDR1 SEHNR, CDR2 FQNEAQ (reference sequence). CDR3 length: 14 amino acids. CDR3 DNA sequence: TGTGCCAGCAGCTTCACGAACAGGTGGGATGGCTACACCTTC. Translated, it gives CASSFTNRWDGYTF.

The CDR3 reads CASSTTSGRAPEQFF. CDR3 coding DNA: TGTGCCAGCTCAACCACTAGCGGGAGGGCCCCTGAGCAGTTCTTC. The rearrangement uses TRBV18 and TRBJ2-1; 13 bases match TRBD2. CDR3 length: 15 amino acids. V dropped 5 bases and J dropped 9; count of bases not matched to a gene: 7. Looked up from germline, CDR1 is KGHSH and CDR2 is LQKENI.